This T cell receptor (beta chain) stems from a study of blood T cell repertoires in COVID-19. Study-level information: PBMCs, B-cell-depleted T cells, or T cells were the source of the cDNA or gDNA that made up the material.

This CDR3 region has 18 residues. Trimming removed 5 bases at V and 1 base at J, with 18 bases between. The V gene's germline CDR1 is MNHEY and CDR2 SMNVEV (reference sequence). The assay was immunoSEQ multiplex PCR, and TCRdb's table has in-frame clones only and misses some. Of about 480,000 clones in the sample, roughly 88% were seen once. V is TRBV27 and J is TRBJ2-6, with D possibly matching TRBD2 (5 bases). The TCR sequence derives from a woman between 40 and 55 years old who had recovered from COVID-19. Source material: PBMCs or T cells enriched from blood (not recorded which). The CDR3 here is CASSPGAGILSGANVLTF. The CDR3 nucleotides are TGTGCCAGCAGTCCCGGAGCCGGGATCTTATCTGGGGCCAACGTCCTGACTTTC.